This entry concerns a single T cell receptor (beta chain). Its antigen is still unknown. TCRdb re-derived calls from the 5' RACE reads in MiXCR, one entry per CDR3 protein. Among 300,000 to 350,000 distinct CDR3 sequences listed, about 20% were seen once. The sample originates from a study of CD8 T cells in ankylosing spondylitis. Study findings and constraints: Seemingly distinctive of ankylosing spondylitis blood was a TCR beta motif formed by eight highly homologous variants. Reactive arthritis synovial fluid and blood previously showed some of these motif variants.

Germline CDR1 SQVTM, CDR2 ANQGSEA. V lost 3 bases, J lost 9 bases, and 5 bases stayed unmatched. This CDR3 spans 14 amino acids. The chain combines TRBV29-1 with TRBJ2-1, with 13 bases matching TRBD2. This TCR derives from a female donor with ankylosing spondylitis or in good health (not recorded which). Sequencing was performed on blood, either unsorted or a sorted T cell fraction (not recorded which). The DNA of the CDR3 is TGCAGCGTTGACACTAGCGGGAGGGCCGGTGAGCAGTTCTTC. The encoded protein is CSVDTSGRAGEQFF.